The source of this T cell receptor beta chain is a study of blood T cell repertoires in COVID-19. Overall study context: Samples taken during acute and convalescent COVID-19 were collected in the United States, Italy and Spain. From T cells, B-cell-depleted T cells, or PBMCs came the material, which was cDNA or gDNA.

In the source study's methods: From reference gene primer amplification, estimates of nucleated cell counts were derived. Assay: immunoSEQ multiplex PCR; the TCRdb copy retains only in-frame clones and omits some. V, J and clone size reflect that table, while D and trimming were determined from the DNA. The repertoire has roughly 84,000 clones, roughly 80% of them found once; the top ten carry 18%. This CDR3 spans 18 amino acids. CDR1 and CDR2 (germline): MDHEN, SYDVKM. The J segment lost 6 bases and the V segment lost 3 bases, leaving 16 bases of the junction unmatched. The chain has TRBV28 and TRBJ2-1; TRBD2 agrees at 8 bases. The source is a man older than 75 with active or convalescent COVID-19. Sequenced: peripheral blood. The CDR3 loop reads CASSLPPGRTGGVNEQFF. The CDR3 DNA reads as TGTGCCAGCAGTTTGCCTCCGGGGAGAACGGGGGGGGTCAATGAGCAGTTCTTC.